The 15 T cell receptor beta chains in this list originate from one sample, sequenced in a study of T-cell reconstitution after alpha-beta-depleted transplantation in children. As it was prepared, the TCRbeta library received unique molecular identifiers. A single record per CDR3 protein comes from TCRdb applying MiXCR to the PCR reads. The sample carries just under 550,000 distinct CDR3 sequences, about 16% recorded once. The material sequenced was PBMCs from the stem cell graft donor, taken from the stem cell graft. These receptors were obtained from a human donor who donated a stem cell graft to a child with acute lymphoblastic leukemia.

The chain joins TRBV18 to TRBJ2-1; the D is unclear. This CDR3 comprises 15 residues. Trimming removed 4 bases from V and 7 bases from J, with 17 bases in between. Germline assignment: CDR1 KGHSH and CDR2 LQKENI. This CDR3 reads CASSLPAEYINEQFF. CDR3 nucleotide sequence: TGTGCCAGCTCACTCCCTGCGGAGTATATTAATGAGCAGTTCTTC.

This clonotype has more than one count but fewer than ten. V gene TRBV12-3 or TRBV12-4 combines with J gene TRBJ1-5; D is uncertain. The CDR3 extends over 15 amino acids. Trimming removed 8 bases from V and 3 bases from J, with 17 bases in between. Here the CDR3 DNA reads TGTGCCAGCCGTCCGGACGGCGGCCCCAATCAGCCCCAGCATTTT. Amino acid sequence: CASRPDGGPNQPQHF.

The genes are TRBV10-3 and TRBJ1-3, with 9 bases lining up with TRBD1. The germline V gene encodes CDR1 ENHRY and CDR2 SYGVKD. The V and J ends lost 1 base and 2 bases, in that order; junction bases with no gene match: 3. There are 16 residues in the CDR3. The CDR3 sequence: CAISEYGTGTGNTIYF. CDR3 DNA: TGTGCCATCAGTGAGTACGGGACAGGGACTGGAAACACCATATATTTT.

A note on this clonotype: One end of the junction is discordant with germline, which a read error may explain. The rearrangement links TRBV7-9 to TRBJ1-2; possible D gene TRBD1, 5 bases. Germline V gives CDR1 SEHNR, CDR2 FQNEAQ (reference sequence). This CDR3 has 13 amino acids. CDR3 sequence reads: CASRGRANYRYTF. In nucleotides, the CDR3 is TGTGCCAGCAGGGGACGGGCTAACTATCGCTACACCTTC.

This clonotype appeared a few times. This chain uses TRBV9 with TRBJ2-1, with D tentatively TRBD1 or TRBD2 (5 bases each). Germline CDR1 reads SGDLS; CDR2 reads YYNGEE. There are 12 residues in the CDR3. V dropped 3 bases and J dropped 9 bases, with 10 bases sitting between them. The CDR3 reads CASSAGTIEQFF. The CDR3 region has the DNA TGTGCCAGCAGCGCCGGGACGATTGAGCAGTTCTTC.

This clonotype was observed a few times. The rearrangement uses TRBV7-9 and TRBJ2-7, with D unresolved. CDR3 size: 14 residues. V lost 4 bases to trimming and J lost 6 bases, with 16 bases between them. Germline CDR1 is SEHNR and CDR2 is FQNEAQ (reference sequence). As DNA, the CDR3 is TGTGCCAGCAGCTCAACGACGCGCTTAAGCGAGCAGTACTTC. Protein product: CASSSTTRLSEQYF.

This clonotype was counted once. The chain uses TRBV19 and TRBJ1-2; no firm D call. CDR3 length equals 12 residues. Germline CDR1 reads LNHDA; CDR2 reads SQIVND (reference sequence). Trimming removed 5 bases from V and 3 bases from J, with 7 bases in between. The CDR3 spells CASSDKDYGYTF. In nucleotides, the CDR3 is TGTGCCAGTAGTGACAAGGACTATGGCTACACCTTC.

V usage is TRBV5-1 and J usage is TRBJ2-7; TRBD2 is a possible D gene (6 bases). V was shortened by 0 bases and J by 5 bases, with 12 bases between the two germline ends. The CDR3 totals 14 residues. Germline CDR1 reads SGHRS; CDR2 reads YFSETQ. CDR3 sequence: CASSLAQGLDEQYF. The CDR3 DNA follows: TGCGCCAGCAGCTTGGCCCAGGGACTTGACGAGCAGTACTTC.

This clonotype was found a few times. This sequence joins TRBV20-1 and TRBJ1-1, with a tentative D call TRBD1 (5 bases). This CDR3 is 14 amino acids long. Germline CDR1 reads DFQATT; CDR2 reads SNEGSKA (reference sequence). V lost 0 bases and J 4 bases, leaving 12 bases between the germline ends. CDR3 DNA sequence: TGCAGTGCTAGAGATCGAGGGGCGCGCACTGAAGCTTTCTTT. This gives the protein CSARDRGARTEAFF.

In its sample, this clonotype was seen a few times. The V gene is TRBV11-2, the J gene TRBJ2-7, with 7 bases aligning to TRBD2. In germline, CDR1 is SGHAT, CDR2 FQNNGV. The length of the CDR3 is 15 residues. Trimming removed 5 bases from V and 3 bases from J; junction bases left unmatched: 10. The CDR3 sequence: CASSPRTRPDYEQYF. In DNA form, the CDR3 reads TGTGCCAGCAGCCCAAGGACTAGGCCTGACTACGAGCAGTACTTC.

This clonotype has only one observation. The chain has TRBV5-1 and TRBJ2-5; D is unresolved. V was shortened by 1 base and J by 4 bases, with 11 bases between the two germline ends. Germline CDR1 reads SGHRS; CDR2 reads YFSETQ. This CDR3 region has 14 residues. The DNA of the CDR3 is TGCGCCAGCAGCTTGATGCCAGGATTAGAGACCCAGTACTTC. As protein: CASSLMPGLETQYF.

This clonotype was counted many times. The chain joins TRBV5-1 to TRBJ2-5; no reliable D call. The V gene lost 3 bases and the J gene lost 5 bases, with 5 bases spanning the gap. Germline-derived CDR1 and CDR2 are SGHRS and YFSETQ. The CDR3 loop spans 11 amino acids. Here the CDR3 DNA reads TGCGCCAGCAGCTCCCGGGAGACCCAGTACTTC. The encoded protein is CASSSRETQYF.

There are a few counts of this clonotype. This chain joins TRBV7-8 and TRBJ1-1; 9 nucleotides line up with TRBD1. The germline V gene has CDR1 SGHVS and CDR2 FQNEAQ. The CDR3 consists of 19 residues. J lost 0 bases, V lost 4 bases, and 15 bases had no gene match. CDR3 residues: CASSSTPGWTGDVNTEAFF. In DNA form, the CDR3 reads TGTGCCAGCAGCTCGACTCCGGGTTGGACAGGGGACGTGAACACTGAAGCTTTCTTT.

This clonotype was counted ten times or more. The chain is built from TRBV6-5 and TRBJ2-3; 10 bases fit TRBD2. The CDR3 runs 15 residues. With 2 bases clipped from V and 4 bases from J, the junction kept 3 bases outside the gene matches. Germline V gene lookup returns CDR1 MNHEY and CDR2 SVGAGI. This CDR3 is CASSYTSGIPDTQYF. CDR3 DNA: TGTGCCAGCAGTTACACTAGCGGGATTCCAGATACGCAGTATTTT.

In its sample, this clonotype was seen a few times. The rearrangement links TRBV15 to TRBJ1-6; D unclear. Trimming took 5 bases from V and 10 from J, leaving 21 bases between them. The CDR3 covers 16 residues. CDR1 LNHNV and CDR2 YYDKDF come from the germline V gene (reference sequence). The CDR3 DNA follows: TGTGCCACCAGCGGTAGATTGACCTCTGCGGGGTCACCCCTCCACTTT. Translated: CATSGRLTSAGSPLHF.